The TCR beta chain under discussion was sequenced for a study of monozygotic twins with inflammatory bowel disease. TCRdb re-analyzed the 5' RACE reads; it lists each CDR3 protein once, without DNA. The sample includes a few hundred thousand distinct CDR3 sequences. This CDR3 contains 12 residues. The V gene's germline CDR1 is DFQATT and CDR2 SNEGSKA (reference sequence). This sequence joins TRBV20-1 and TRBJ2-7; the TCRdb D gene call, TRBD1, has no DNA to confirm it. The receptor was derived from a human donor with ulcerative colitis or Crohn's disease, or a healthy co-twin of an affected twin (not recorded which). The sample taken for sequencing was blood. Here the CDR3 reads CSARDRGLGQYF.